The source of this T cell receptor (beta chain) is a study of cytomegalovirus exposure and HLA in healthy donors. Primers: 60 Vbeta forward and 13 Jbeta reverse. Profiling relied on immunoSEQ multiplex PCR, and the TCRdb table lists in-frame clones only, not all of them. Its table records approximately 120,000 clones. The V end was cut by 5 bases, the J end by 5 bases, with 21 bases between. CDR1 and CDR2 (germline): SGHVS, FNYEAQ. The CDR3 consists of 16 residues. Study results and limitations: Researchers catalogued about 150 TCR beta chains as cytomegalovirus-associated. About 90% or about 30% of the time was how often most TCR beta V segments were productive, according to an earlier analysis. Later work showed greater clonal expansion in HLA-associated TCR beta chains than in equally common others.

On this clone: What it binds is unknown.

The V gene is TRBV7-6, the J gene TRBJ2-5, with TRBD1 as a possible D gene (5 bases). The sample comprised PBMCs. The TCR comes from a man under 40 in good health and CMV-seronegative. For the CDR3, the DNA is TGTGCCAGCAGCCGCAATGGTCGCAACCACAGGGAGACCCAGTACTTC. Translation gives CASSRNGRNHRETQYF.